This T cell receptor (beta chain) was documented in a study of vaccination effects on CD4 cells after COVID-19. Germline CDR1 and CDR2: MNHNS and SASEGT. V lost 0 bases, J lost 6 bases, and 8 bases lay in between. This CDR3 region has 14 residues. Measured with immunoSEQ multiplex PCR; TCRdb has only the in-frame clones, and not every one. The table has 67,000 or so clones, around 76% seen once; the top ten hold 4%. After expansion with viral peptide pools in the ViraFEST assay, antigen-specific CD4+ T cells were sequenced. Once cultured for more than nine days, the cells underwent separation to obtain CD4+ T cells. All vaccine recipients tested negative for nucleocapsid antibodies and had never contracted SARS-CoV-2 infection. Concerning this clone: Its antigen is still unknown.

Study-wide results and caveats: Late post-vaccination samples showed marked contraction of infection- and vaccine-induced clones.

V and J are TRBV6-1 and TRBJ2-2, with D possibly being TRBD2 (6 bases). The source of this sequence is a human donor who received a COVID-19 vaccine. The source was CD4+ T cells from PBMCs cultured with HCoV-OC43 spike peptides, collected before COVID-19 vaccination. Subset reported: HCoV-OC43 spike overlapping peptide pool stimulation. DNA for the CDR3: TGTGCCAGCAGTGAAGCATGGGGGGCCGGGGAGCTGTTTTTT. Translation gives CASSEAWGAGELFF.